The T cell receptor (beta chain) described here comes from a study of T cells in Graves' hyperthyroidism and ophthalmopathy. The CDR3 regions of TCR beta were amplified from RNA transcripts. The HTBI primer set served for first-round RT-PCR of the TCR CDR3. TCRdb passed the multiplex PCR reads through MiXCR, listing each CDR3 protein once. Among about 400,000 distinct CDR3 sequences listed, about 15% were seen once. CDR1 and CDR2 (germline): LNHDA, SQIVND (reference sequence). Trimming took 10 bases from V and 2 from J; bases not matched to a gene: 2. There are 12 residues in the CDR3. The genes are TRBV19 and TRBJ1-2; the match to TRBD1 covers 9 bases. Material for sequencing was blood. The sequence was obtained from a woman between 18 and 29 years old with Graves' hyperthyroidism. CDR3 sequence: CANGTGNYGYTF. CDR3 nucleotide sequence: TGTGCCAACGGGACAGGGAACTATGGCTACACCTTC.